What follows are 32 T cell receptor beta chains derived from one specimen sequenced in a study of beta chain bispecific antibodies for T cell cancers. Expansion lasted approximately three days, with either anti-CD3 antibody OKT3 or CD3/CD28 beads. Notes on the study in general: Versus anti-CD19, anti-TRBV12 exposure cut the TRBV12-3 share of TRBV signal by about 99%. In these mixed samples, most targeted TRBV reads derived from the leukemia cell line.

TCRdb reanalysed the 5' RACE reads using MiXCR and keeps one entry per CDR3 protein. The data contain about 20,000 distinct CDR3 sequences, just over 2% of them singletons. Antigens for these TCRs are unknown. This specimen consisted of healthy donor T cells cultured with leukemia cells, obtained from a culture containing a bispecific antibody targeting TCR Vbeta12. These receptors were taken from a human donor in good health. Some clones in this sample may be carry-over from other donors' samples.

This clonotype showed up many times. This rearrangement joins TRBV19 to TRBJ2-1; the D gene could be TRBD1 or TRBD2 (5 bases each). With 7 bases removed from V and 7 bases from J, the gap between germline ends came to 11 bases. This CDR3 comprises 12 residues. Per the germline V gene, CDR1 is LNHDA and CDR2 is SQIVND (reference sequence). CDR3 sequence (DNA): TGTGCCAGTAAGCGGTCAGGGAATGAGCAGTTCTTC. Translation gives CASKRSGNEQFF.

This clonotype was counted ten times or more. The rearrangement uses TRBV6-2 or TRBV6-3 and TRBJ2-7, with D hard to call. Trimming pared 2 bases from V and 0 bases from J, leaving 8 bases between. This CDR3 has 14 residues. The germline V gene has CDR1 MNHEY and CDR2 SVGEGT. CDR3 amino acids: CASSYGRSSYEQYF. In DNA form, the CDR3 reads TGTGCCAGCAGTTACGGCAGGAGCTCCTACGAGCAGTACTTC.

In this sample, this clonotype turned up many times. The chain has TRBV6-6 and TRBJ2-5; a possible D gene is TRBD1 (6 bases). Trimming removed 2 bases from V and 2 bases from J, with 9 bases in between. CDR1 is MNHNY, CDR2 SVGAGI, per germline (reference sequence). This CDR3 spans 14 amino acids. Here the CDR3 DNA reads TGTGCCAGCAGTTACGCAGGGGATCAAGAGACCCAGTACTTC. Translation gives CASSYAGDQETQYF.

This clonotype occurred many times. The chain carries TRBV7-3 and TRBJ2-7; D is ambiguous. This CDR3 comprises 13 residues. CDR1 is SGHTA, CDR2 FQGTGA, per germline. Trimming shortened V by 5 bases and J by 7 bases, and 15 bases separated the two germline ends. The CDR3 is CASSLSQLGEQYF. The CDR3 nucleotides are TGTGCCAGCAGCCTCTCACAGCTGGGGGAGCAGTACTTC.

The table lists this clonotype with many counts. The rearrangement links TRBV7-6 to TRBJ2-2, with a weak D call TRBD1 (5 bases). CDR1 is SGHVS and CDR2 is FNYEAQ in the germline V gene. V dropped 1 base and J dropped 7 bases, with 10 bases sitting between them. The CDR3 is 14 amino acids. The CDR3 reads CASSLEAGLGELFF. CDR3 DNA sequence: TGTGCCAGCAGCTTAGAGGCAGGGCTCGGGGAGCTGTTTTTT.

There are many counts of this clonotype. This chain connects TRBV27 to TRBJ2-1; perhaps TRBD2 as D (5 bases). Germline assignment: CDR1 MNHEY and CDR2 SMNVEV (reference sequence). This CDR3 comprises 13 residues. V was shortened by 4 bases and J by 5 bases, with 9 bases between the two germline ends. Here the CDR3 reads CASSSRADNEQFF. Here the CDR3 DNA reads TGTGCCAGCAGTTCCCGAGCGGACAATGAGCAGTTCTTC.

This clonotype was seen repeatedly, ten times or more. Without the conserved terminal phenylalanine or tryptophan, this CDR3 likely stems from a read error. No DNA is shown, since the ends of the CDR3 on it are uncertain; the CDR3 is the one TCRdb lists. The chain combines TRBV19 with TRBJ2-4; TRBD1 was called by the table and not checked on the DNA. Germline V CDR1 and CDR2: LNHDA, SQIVND (reference sequence). The CDR3 adds up to 14 amino acids, both ends counted. The CDR3 is CASSIDLFSGGEVI.

This clonotype was picked up many times. The chain carries TRBV7-9 and TRBJ2-5; no firm D call. This CDR3 is built from 12 residues. In germline, CDR1 is SEHNR, CDR2 FQNEAQ (reference sequence). V lost 5 bases and J lost 4, with 8 bases in between. The CDR3 sequence: CASSPRGETQYF. In nucleotides, the CDR3 is TGTGCCAGCAGCCCCCGCGGAGAGACCCAGTACTTC.

In this sample, this clonotype turned up many times. The V call is TRBV20-1, the J call TRBJ2-5; 9 bases align to TRBD2. Germline V gene data show CDR1 as DFQATT and CDR2 as SNEGSKA (reference sequence). The CDR3 has 15 residues. V was pared by 7 bases and J by 3 bases, with 12 bases of the junction left unmatched. Written as DNA, the CDR3 is TGCAGTGTATGGGGAAAACTAGCGGGCGAAGAGACCCAGTACTTC. It translates to CSVWGKLAGEETQYF.

There are many counts of this clonotype. V gene TRBV13 combines with J gene TRBJ2-1, with D perhaps matching TRBD1 (5 bases). The germline V gene encodes CDR1 PRHDT and CDR2 FYEKMQ (reference sequence). CDR3 size: 17 residues. Trimming removed 5 bases from V and 0 bases from J, with 17 bases in between. The CDR3 DNA is TGTGCCAGCAGCGCACCCTCTGAAGGGGTCTCCTACAATGAGCAGTTCTTC. This encodes CASSAPSEGVSYNEQFF. The entire variable domain, with the rest obtained from reference TRBV13 and TRBJ2-1, is as follows: AAGVIQSPRHLIKEKRETATLKCYPIPRHDTVYWYQQGPGQDPQFLISFYEKMQSDKGSIPDRFSAQQFSDYHSELNMSSLELGDSALYFCASSAPSEGVSYNEQFFGPGTRLTVL.

This sequence joins TRBV6-6 and TRBJ1-1; no clear D gene. CDR1 MNHNY and CDR2 SVGAGI come from the germline V gene (reference sequence). Trimming took 8 bases from V and 1 from J, leaving 11 bases between them. CDR3 length equals 13 residues. The CDR3 reads CASCPYQNTEAFF. The CDR3 nucleotides read TGTGCCAGCTGCCCATATCAGAACACTGAAGCTTTCTTT.

This clonotype was recorded at least ten times. The chain has TRBV6-5 and TRBJ2-1; 11 bases align to TRBD1. The germline V gene encodes CDR1 MNHEY and CDR2 SVGAGI. This CDR3 has 15 residues. The ends lost 6 bases at V and 4 bases at J; junction bases unmatched: 5. The CDR3 reads CASSQGQGAYNEQFF. The CDR3 bases are TGTGCCAGCAGCCAAGGACAGGGGGCTTACAATGAGCAGTTCTTC.

This clonotype was observed at least ten times. The chain carries TRBV6-5 and TRBJ1-4; 8 bases fit TRBD1. The CDR3 totals 13 residues. Unmatched junction bases numbered 7, after V lost 9 bases and J lost 7 bases. Germline values: CDR1 MNHEY, CDR2 SVGAGI. CDR3 coding DNA: TGTGCCAGTTGCAGGGGGCCGCGTGAAAAACTGTTTTTT. It codes for CASCRGPREKLFF.

The chain couples TRBV19 to TRBJ2-1, with a tentative D call TRBD1 (6 bases). This CDR3 spans 12 amino acids. With 7 bases removed from V and 8 bases from J, the gap between germline ends came to 12 bases. Germline CDR1 LNHDA, CDR2 SQIVND (reference sequence). CDR3 in DNA: TGTGCCAGTACCAACAGGGTCGATGAGCAGTTCTTC. Translated, it gives CASTNRVDEQFF.

This clonotype appeared many times. The chain combines TRBV19 with TRBJ1-1; a weak D match, TRBD1 (6 bases). CDR1 and CDR2 from the germline V gene are LNHDA and SQIVND (reference sequence). Trimming took off 8 bases at V and 0 bases at J, with 16 bases between the two ends. This CDR3 spans 15 amino acids. CDR3: CASENPGDMNTEAFF. Written as DNA, the CDR3 is TGTGCCAGTGAAAATCCAGGGGATATGAACACTGAAGCTTTCTTT.

This clonotype turned up a few times. The chain employs TRBV18 and TRBJ2-3; the match to TRBD1 covers 7 bases. Germline trimming cut 3 bases from V and 4 bases from J; bases unmatched to any gene: 7. The CDR3 runs to 15 residues. Germline V gene sequence: CDR1 KGHSH, CDR2 LQKENI. CDR3 protein: CASSPQGDAADTQYF. DNA for the CDR3: TGTGCCAGCTCACCTCAGGGGGACGCGGCAGATACGCAGTATTTT.

The table lists this clonotype with many counts. The V and J genes are TRBV7-3 and TRBJ2-1; 7 bases fit TRBD2. The length of the CDR3 is 15 residues. J lost 5 bases, V lost 4 bases, and 8 bases had no gene match. CDR1 SGHTA and CDR2 FQGTGA come from the germline V gene. The DNA of the CDR3 is TGTGCCAGCAGCTCCTTGGCGGGGGAGAACAATGAGCAGTTCTTC. Translation gives CASSSLAGENNEQFF.

This clonotype was seen many times. The chain carries TRBV5-8 and TRBJ1-5, with D possibly being TRBD1 (6 bases). The CDR3 has 14 amino acids. The V end was cut by 0 bases, the J end by 6 bases, with 10 bases between. Per germline, CDR1 SGHTS and CDR2 YDEGEE. The CDR3 sequence: CASSLAGGGQPQHF. The CDR3 bases are TGTGCCAGCAGCTTGGCCGGGGGCGGTCAGCCCCAGCATTTT.

The gene calls are TRBV5-6 and TRBJ2-1, with D possibly being TRBD2 (5 bases). Germline CDR1 is SGHDT and CDR2 is YYEEEE. This CDR3 spans 11 amino acids. V was trimmed by 7 bases and J by 9 bases, leaving 11 bases between them. CDR3 in amino acids: CASGSEGEQFF. Here the CDR3 DNA reads TGTGCCAGCGGGAGTGAGGGTGAGCAGTTCTTC.

This clonotype was found many times. The genes are TRBV14 and TRBJ1-2; no firm D call. CDR1 and CDR2 from the germline V gene are SGHDN and FVKESK. CDR3 length equals 12 residues. V lost 1 base to trimming and J lost 3 bases, with 3 bases between them. The CDR3 nucleotides read TGTGCCAGCAGCCAAGGATACTATGGCTACACCTTC. Amino acid sequence: CASSQGYYGYTF.

There are many counts of this clonotype. This chain joins TRBV4-1 and TRBJ1-6, with D possibly TRBD1 on 5 matching bases. Germline V CDR1 and CDR2: MGHRA, YSYEKL. The ends were cut back, 1 base at V and 12 bases at J, with 13 bases in the middle. This CDR3 region has 14 residues. The CDR3 coding sequence is TGCGCCAGCAGCCAAGGCGGAGGGGTTGGACCCCTCCACTTT. Its translation is CASSQGGGVGPLHF.

This clonotype was detected many times. The chain has TRBV27 and TRBJ1-4; D unclear. In germline, CDR1 is MNHEY, CDR2 SMNVEV (reference sequence). Between the trimmed V and J ends, which lost 5 bases and 0 bases, there was a span of 13 bases. The CDR3 totals 16 residues. DNA of the CDR3: TGTGCCAGCAGTCCCAGGAGCGTTCCAACTAATGAAAAACTGTTTTTT. Residues: CASSPRSVPTNEKLFF.

Ten or more counts support this clonotype. The chain employs TRBV30 and TRBJ2-2; a weak D match, TRBD2 (5 bases). Between the trimmed V and J ends, which lost 1 base and 4 bases, there was a span of 10 bases. The CDR3 is 14 residues long. Looked up from germline, CDR1 is GTSNPN and CDR2 is SVGIG (reference sequence). Written as DNA, the CDR3 is TGTGCCTGGAGTGGAGGGTCGGGCACCGGGGAGCTGTTTTTT. This translates into CAWSGGSGTGELFF.

This clonotype was seen ten or more times. The rearrangement joins TRBV6-5 to TRBJ2-3; D not resolved. There are 15 residues in the CDR3. CDR1 and CDR2 (germline): MNHEY, SVGAGI. Trimming removed 0 bases from V and 7 bases from J, with 14 bases in between. Here the CDR3 reads CASSYSRLRGNTQYF. Written as DNA, the CDR3 is TGTGCCAGCAGTTACTCGCGACTCCGTGGGAATACGCAGTATTTT.

This clonotype appeared many times. This sequence joins TRBV7-6 and TRBJ2-5; D is undetermined. The germline V gene encodes CDR1 SGHVS and CDR2 FNYEAQ. The CDR3 is 13 amino acids. Trimming left V 4 bases short and J 3 bases short, with 9 bases between. The DNA of the CDR3 is TGTGCCAGCAGCTCGACGAATGAAGAGACCCAGTACTTC. Its protein is CASSSTNEETQYF.

This clonotype showed up many times. The chain uses TRBV7-8 and TRBJ1-1; unclear D gene. Germline V gene sequence: CDR1 SGHVS, CDR2 FQNEAQ. V gave up 1 base and J gave up 3 bases, with 3 bases separating them. This CDR3 region has 12 residues. In DNA, the CDR3 is TGTGCCAGCAGCTTAGACTACACTGAAGCTTTCTTT. Its translation is CASSLDYTEAFF.

This clonotype has at least ten counts. The chain links TRBV27 to TRBJ2-2, with 10 bases matching TRBD1. Germline assignment: CDR1 MNHEY and CDR2 SMNVEV (reference sequence). V gave up 4 bases and J gave up 6 bases; unmatched junction bases: 5. The length of the CDR3 is 15 residues. The CDR3 loop is CASSSAGQGAGELFF. For the CDR3, the DNA is TGTGCCAGCAGTTCCGCCGGACAGGGGGCCGGGGAGCTGTTTTTT.

This clonotype was detected ten times or more. The chain is built from TRBV5-1 and TRBJ2-7, with TRBD1 identical over 8 bases. The CDR3 runs to 15 residues. V dropped 2 bases and J dropped 3; count of bases not matched to a gene: 7. Looked up from germline, CDR1 is SGHRS and CDR2 is YFSETQ. This CDR3 is CASSLLGQGFYEQYF. CDR3 nucleotides: TGCGCCAGCAGCTTACTCGGACAGGGCTTCTACGAGCAGTACTTC.

This clonotype was observed many times. The chain recombines TRBV5-5 with TRBJ1-5; 7 nucleotides match TRBD1. The V gene end was trimmed by 4 bases and the J gene end by 0 bases; junction bases not matched to a gene: 4. Germline V gives CDR1 SGHKS, CDR2 YYEKEE (reference sequence). The CDR3 has 15 residues. This CDR3 is CASSGTVGSNQPQHF. CDR3 DNA sequence: TGTGCCAGCAGCGGGACAGTGGGTAGCAATCAGCCCCAGCATTTT.

This clonotype was counted many times. This chain links TRBV27 with TRBJ2-7; no definite D call. Per the germline V gene, CDR1 is MNHEY and CDR2 is SMNVEV (reference sequence). With 6 bases removed from V and 1 base from J, the gap between germline ends came to 13 bases. The CDR3 loop spans 14 amino acids. The CDR3 DNA reads as TGTGCCAGCAGAACTAAGACGGGTTCCTACGAGCAGTACTTC. The encoded protein is CASRTKTGSYEQYF.

This clonotype came up many times. This chain uses TRBV28 with TRBJ2-7; D remains ambiguous. Looked up from germline, CDR1 is MDHEN and CDR2 is SYDVKM. Trimming took 7 bases from V and 0 from J, leaving 13 bases between them. The CDR3 has 14 residues. CDR3 sequence reads: CASKNQETSYEQYF. The CDR3 coding sequence is TGTGCCAGCAAGAATCAGGAGACCTCCTACGAGCAGTACTTC.

This clonotype was picked up many times. This chain links TRBV9 with TRBJ1-2, with D uncertain. Trimming shortened V by 4 bases and J by 8 bases, and 15 bases separated the two germline ends. The germline gives CDR1 SGDLS, CDR2 YYNGEE. The CDR3 runs to 13 residues. CDR3 in amino acids: CASSWAPVGGYTF. The CDR3 nucleotides read TGTGCCAGCAGCTGGGCACCTGTTGGCGGCTACACCTTC.